This T cell receptor (beta chain) was sequenced for a study of Ad26.COV2.S vaccination and SARS-CoV-2 variants. Assay used: immunoSEQ multiplex PCR; TCRdb lists only in-frame clones, some missing. The sample includes over 400,000 clones, 75% to 90% of them seen just once. In germline, CDR1 is MNHEY, CDR2 SMNVEV (reference sequence). The V gene end was trimmed by 8 bases and the J gene end by 0 bases; junction bases not matched to a gene: 9. This CDR3 region has 18 residues. Sample treatment: around 19 received Ad26.COV2.S at low or high dose, single or two shots; several received placebo; per-sample allocation not given. Day 63 after the first vaccine or placebo injection was the time point for sampling. This clone showed up just once.

The TCR was taken from a person aged 18-60 years who received the Ad26.COV2.S COVID-19 vaccine or a placebo. The rearrangement links TRBV27 to TRBJ2-1; 14 bases fit TRBD2. The sequences come from peripheral blood, collected in a trial of Ad26.COV2.S vaccine versus placebo. The CDR3 coding sequence is TGTGCCAGCCTAGGACTAGCGGGAGGTCTTAGCTCCTACAATGAGCAGTTCTTC. Protein sequence: CASLGLAGGLSSYNEQFF.